Below, 30 T cell receptor beta chains from the same sample are listed, as sequenced in a study of regulatory T cells in long-lasting Graves disease. The authors built TCR beta libraries using iRepertoire HTBI primers and Arm-PCR of CDR3 regions. Via MiXCR, TCRdb re-called the multiplex PCR reads, giving one row per CDR3 protein. This sample has approximately 350,000 distinct CDR3 sequences, with 15% to 20% found just once. Time point meaning: newly diagnosed GD, antithyroid drugs for less than 3 months. The TCR library was prepared using RNA isolated from PBMCs. In addition, the sample was reused for a study of T cells in Graves' hyperthyroidism and ophthalmopathy.

Sequencing used peripheral blood mononuclear cells (PBMCs), obtained at new diagnosis, from a patient treated with antithyroid drugs. These receptor sequences come from a woman under 30 with Graves disease.

This clonotype has a count of ten or more. The rearrangement uses TRBV5-1 and TRBJ2-3, with 7 bases aligning to TRBD2. This CDR3 region has 15 residues. V dropped 2 bases and J dropped 0; count of bases not matched to a gene: 3. The germline V gene has CDR1 SGHRS and CDR2 YFSETQ. The CDR3 region is CASSLAGTSTDTQYF. The CDR3, as DNA: TGCGCCAGCAGCTTAGCGGGGACTAGCACAGATACGCAGTATTTT.

The rearrangement uses TRBV9 and TRBJ2-3; possibly TRBD2 for D (6 bases). Trimming removed 4 bases from V and 4 bases from J, with 16 bases in between. CDR3 size: 15 residues. Germline loops: CDR1 SGDLS, CDR2 YYNGEE. CDR3 sequence (DNA): TGTGCCAGCAGCCCCCAACGGGAGAGGTCAGATACGCAGTATTTT. The encoded protein is CASSPQRERSDTQYF.

Notes on this clonotype: This may be a read error, as it is one base from a much larger clone. V and J are TRBV7-3 and TRBJ2-5; 7 bases are shared with TRBD2. After removal of 3 bases from V and 2 bases from J, the junction contained 6 bases not matched to a gene. The CDR3 contains 15 residues. Germline V gene data show CDR1 as SGHTA and CDR2 as FQGTGA. The CDR3 region is CASSLPAGPQETQYF. DNA of the CDR3: TGTGCCAGCAGCTTGCCAGCGGGGCCGCAAGAGACCCAGTACTTC.

On this clonotype itself: This may stem from a read error, because a much larger clone lies one nucleotide away. The rearrangement uses TRBV3-1 and TRBJ2-1, with 7 positions matching TRBD2. The germline gives CDR1 LGHDT, CDR2 YNNKEL (reference sequence). The CDR3 has 12 amino acids. This CDR3 is CASSYSGNEQSF. In DNA, the CDR3 is TGTGCCAGCAGTTACAGCGGGAATGAGCAGTCCTTC.

Comment on this clonotype: This may arise from a read error, as a much more abundant clone is one base away. The CDR3 end shows no conserved phenylalanine or tryptophan, and so a read error is likely. The chain employs TRBV6-2 or TRBV6-3 and TRBJ2-2, with 8 bases matching TRBD1. Germline V gene data show CDR1 as MNHEY and CDR2 as SVGEGT. Losses at the gene ends were 7 bases for V and 2 bases for J; bases not matched to a gene: 9. The CDR3 extends over 16 amino acids. CDR3 amino acids: CASNFRTGLNTGELFL. Written as DNA, the CDR3 is TGTGCCAGCAATTTCCGGACAGGGCTTAACACCGGGGAGCTGTTTCTT.

This clonotype was seen at least ten times. The J gene is TRBJ2-3, the V gene TRBV12-3 or TRBV12-4; possibly TRBD1 or TRBD2 for D (6 bases each). The V and J ends lost 6 bases and 1 base respectively, with 17 bases between them. The CDR3 contains 16 residues. This CDR3 is CASSPGVGGRTDTQYF. For the CDR3, the DNA is TGTGCCAGCAGCCCTGGGGTCGGGGGCCGCACAGATACGCAGTATTTT.

The gene calls are TRBV25-1 and TRBJ1-4; D not resolved. The CDR3 is made up of 14 amino acids. The germline V and J ends were trimmed by 3 bases and 4 bases, with 9 bases remaining between them. Per germline, CDR1 MGHDK and CDR2 SYGVNS. CDR3 in amino acids: CASSDRSLNEKLFF. The CDR3 DNA is TGTGCCAGCAGTGACAGGTCGCTTAATGAAAAACTGTTTTTT.

The chain uses TRBV7-8 and TRBJ2-1, with TRBD2 matching 9 bases. This CDR3 spans 14 amino acids. From germline, CDR1 is SGHVS and CDR2 FQNEAQ. The trim removed 5 bases at V and 4 bases at J, leaving 3 bases unmatched. In nucleotides, the CDR3 is TGTGCCAGCAGCGGACTAGCGAATTACAATGAGCAGTTCTTC. Protein: CASSGLANYNEQFF.

This clonotype was seen at least ten times. The CDR3: CAISESRDRQETQYF. DNA of the CDR3: TGTGCCATCAGTGAGTCCCGGGACAGACAAGAGACCCAGTACTTC. This rearrangement joins TRBV10-3 to TRBJ2-5, with 7 nucleotides matching TRBD1. The CDR3 length is 15 residues. CDR1 is ENHRY and CDR2 is SYGVKD in the germline V gene. J was trimmed by 2 bases and V by 0 bases; bases with no gene match: 3.

This clonotype was seen a few times. The chain links TRBV6-1 to TRBJ2-5, with D tentatively TRBD2 (6 bases). The CDR3 runs 14 residues. V was shortened by 5 bases and J by 0 bases, with 10 bases between the two germline ends. Germline assignment: CDR1 MNHNS and CDR2 SASEGT. The CDR3 sequence is CASSTPGDQETQYF. DNA for the CDR3: TGTGCCAGCAGTACCCCGGGAGACCAAGAGACCCAGTACTTC.

The rearrangement uses TRBV29-1 and TRBJ2-1; D unclear. The V end was cut by 7 bases, the J end by 6 bases, with 10 bases between. CDR3 length equals 11 residues. Germline CDR1 reads SQVTM; CDR2 reads ANQGSEA. This chain's CDR3 is CSGLYGNEQFF. The CDR3 nucleotides read TGCAGCGGCCTCTATGGCAATGAGCAGTTCTTC.

This clonotype was picked up many times. The chain couples TRBV11-2 to TRBJ2-3, with TRBD1 matching over 9 bases. Germline V gene lookup returns CDR1 SGHAT and CDR2 FQNNGV. This CDR3 has 16 residues. Unmatched junction bases numbered 4, after V lost 1 base and J lost 2 bases. For the CDR3, the DNA is TGTGCCAGCAGCTTAGTTGGGACAGGGAACACAGATACGCAGTATTTT. Translated, it gives CASSLVGTGNTDTQYF.

This clonotype was found many times. The chain joins TRBV5-1 to TRBJ1-1; unclear D gene. Trimming removed 1 base at V and 0 bases at J, with 16 bases between. CDR3 length: 17 amino acids. The germline V gene encodes CDR1 SGHRS and CDR2 YFSETQ. The CDR3 reads CASSLLRGRGMNTEAFF. The CDR3 bases are TGCGCCAGCAGCTTGCTCCGCGGTCGCGGCATGAACACTGAAGCTTTCTTT. Filled out from reference TRBV5-1 and TRBJ1-1, the complete variable domain reads KAGVTQTPRYLIKTRGQQVTLSCSPISGHRSVSWYQQTPGQGLQFLFEYFSETQRNKGNFPGRFSGRQFSNSRSEMNVSTLELGDSALYLCASSLLRGRGMNTEAFFGQGTRLTVV.

In its sample, this clonotype was seen many times. CDR3 nucleotides: TGTGCCAGCAGCCAAGTTTGGACCACAGATACGCAGTATTTT. Amino acid sequence: CASSQVWTTDTQYF. The chain joins TRBV11-2 to TRBJ2-3; no clear D. Trimming cost V 5 bases and J 2 bases, with 11 bases left between them. The CDR3 runs 14 residues. From germline, CDR1 is SGHAT and CDR2 FQNNGV.

In its sample, this clonotype was seen a few times. This chain uses TRBV6-1 with TRBJ2-7; D gene uncertain. Germline CDR1 MNHNS, CDR2 SASEGT. Trimming left V 6 bases short and J 7 bases short, with 10 bases between. The CDR3 is 11 residues long. CDR3 residues: CASRAAGEQYF. Written as DNA, the CDR3 is TGTGCCAGCAGGGCTGCCGGGGAGCAGTACTTC.

This clonotype was observed at least ten times. V gene TRBV20-1 combines with J gene TRBJ1-2; 7 bases line up with TRBD1. J gave up 7 bases and V 6 bases, and 17 bases lay outside the gene matches. The CDR3 sequence is 15 residues long. The germline V gene has CDR1 DFQATT and CDR2 SNEGSKA (reference sequence). CDR3 in DNA: TGCAGTGCGAGTCAGGACAGGACGCGCCGGGGTGGCTACACCTTC. Translation: CSASQDRTRRGGYTF.

In its sample, this clonotype was seen many times. One end of the junction does not line up with germline, which may come from a read error. V gene TRBV2 combines with J gene TRBJ1-1, with 8 bases fitting TRBD1. The CDR3 sequence is 16 residues long. Per the germline V gene, CDR1 is SNHLY and CDR2 is FYNNEI. CDR3 amino acids: CASSEVVVDRVTEAFF. The CDR3 DNA reads as TGTGCCAGCAGCGAAGTAGTTGTGGACAGGGTGACTGAAGCTTTCTTT.

This clonotype was recorded at least ten times. One end of the junction does not line up with germline, which may come from a read error. This chain connects TRBV9 to TRBJ2-6; the match to TRBD1 covers 7 bases. Looked up from germline, CDR1 is SGDLS and CDR2 is YYNGEE. The CDR3 has 15 residues. CDR3 sequence (DNA): TGTGCCAGCAGTGTAGGGGGCGCTGGGGCCAACGTCCTGACTTTC. Its protein product is CASSVGGAGANVLTF.

This clonotype was detected many times. V gene TRBV11-2 combines with J gene TRBJ2-7; TRBD2 matches 8 bases. The CDR3 runs to 14 residues. J was trimmed by 3 bases and V by 7 bases; bases with no gene match: 8. CDR1 is SGHAT, CDR2 FQNNGV, per germline. This chain's CDR3 is CASKERGSGYEQYF. The DNA for the CDR3 is TGTGCCAGCAAGGAGCGGGGGAGCGGCTACGAGCAGTACTTC.

The table lists this clonotype with many counts. The chain has TRBV30 and TRBJ2-1; 9 bases fit TRBD1. In germline, CDR1 is GTSNPN, CDR2 SVGIG (reference sequence). The CDR3 consists of 11 residues. Losses at the gene ends were 5 bases for V and 11 bases for J; bases not matched to a gene: 4. DNA of the CDR3: TGTGCCTGGGAAGGGACAGGGCAGCAGTTCTTC. Its protein product is CAWEGTGQQFF.

This clonotype was seen repeatedly, ten times or more. The J gene is TRBJ1-5, the V gene TRBV6-1, with D maybe TRBD1 (5 bases). V gave up 6 bases and J gave up 5 bases, with 17 bases separating them. Germline CDR1 MNHNS, CDR2 SASEGT. The CDR3 has 15 amino acids. CDR3 protein: CASSRDHNEDQPQHF. For the CDR3, the DNA is TGTGCCAGCAGCCGGGACCATAACGAGGATCAGCCCCAGCATTTT.

In this sample, this clonotype turned up many times. This chain joins TRBV7-3 and TRBJ2-3, with 12 bases identical to TRBD2. Germline V gene data show CDR1 as SGHTA and CDR2 as FQGTGA. This CDR3 is 15 amino acids long. The trim removed 5 bases at V and 6 bases at J, leaving 6 bases unmatched. This CDR3 reads CASSQTSGSPDTQYF. DNA of the CDR3: TGTGCCAGCAGCCAGACTAGCGGGAGTCCGGATACGCAGTATTTT.

This clonotype was observed many times. This chain joins TRBV24-1 and TRBJ2-1; 11 positions match TRBD2. CDR3 length equals 17 residues. V lost 4 bases and J lost 7; bases outside the gene matches: 11. Germline CDR1 is KGHDR and CDR2 is SFDVKD. The DNA of the CDR3 is TGTGCCACCAGTGACCCTCTTAGCGGGGGGGCCCGAAATGAGCAGTTCTTC. Its translation is CATSDPLSGGARNEQFF.

The sample holds many counts of this clonotype. This chain connects TRBV5-1 to TRBJ2-5; unclear D gene. The CDR3 is 14 amino acids. V gave up 0 bases and J gave up 6 bases, with 12 bases separating them. Germline assignment: CDR1 SGHRS and CDR2 YFSETQ. The CDR3 DNA sequence: TGCGCCAGCAGCTTGGGCCAGGCTCGGAAGACCCAGTACTTC. Its protein product is CASSLGQARKTQYF.

The chain combines TRBV19 with TRBJ2-5; 9 nucleotides line up with TRBD2. Germline-derived CDR1 and CDR2 are LNHDA and SQIVND (reference sequence). This CDR3 spans 15 amino acids. After removal of 8 bases from V and 2 bases from J, the junction contained 9 bases not matched to a gene. CDR3 loop: CASQSLAGTQETQYF. The CDR3 bases are TGTGCCAGTCAATCCCTAGCGGGGACTCAAGAGACCCAGTACTTC.

There are many counts of this clonotype. The gene calls are TRBV2 and TRBJ2-3; D is unresolved. CDR1 and CDR2 from the germline V gene are SNHLY and FYNNEI. The V gene lost 4 bases and the J gene lost 7 bases, with 9 bases spanning the gap. CDR3 size: 12 residues. CDR3 amino acids: CASSGLRYTQYF. As DNA, the CDR3 is TGTGCCAGCAGTGGACTCCGATATACGCAGTATTTT.

The chain has TRBV2 and TRBJ1-2, with D tentatively TRBD1 (6 bases). The CDR3 spans 14 residues. The V gene's germline CDR1 is SNHLY and CDR2 FYNNEI. Trimming took off 1 base at V and 6 bases at J, with 12 bases between the two ends. CDR3: CASSEDGGANGYTF. The CDR3, as DNA: TGTGCCAGCAGTGAAGATGGGGGGGCGAATGGCTACACCTTC.

This clonotype was picked up a small number of times. This rearrangement joins TRBV10-1 to TRBJ2-7; 7 bases line up with TRBD2. Trimming cost V 10 bases and J 7 bases; bases outside gene matches: 10. This CDR3 region has 12 residues. CDR1 and CDR2 (germline): WNHNN, SYGVQD (reference sequence). CDR3 DNA: TGCGCCACTGGGACTAACCGGGGTGAGCAGTACTTC. Encoded protein: CATGTNRGEQYF.

This clonotype was found a few times. J is TRBJ1-1 and V is TRBV29-1; D remains ambiguous. Looked up from germline, CDR1 is SQVTM and CDR2 is ANQGSEA. The CDR3 spans 14 residues. The ends were cut back, 7 bases at V and 3 bases at J, with 18 bases in the middle. The chain's CDR3 is CSAGVHRPHTEAFF. In nucleotides, the CDR3 is TGCAGCGCTGGGGTCCATCGTCCGCACACTGAAGCTTTCTTT.

Points on this clonotype: The junction shows a germline mismatch at one end, possibly a read error. The gene calls are TRBV7-7 and TRBJ2-5, with 13 bases that match TRBD2. The CDR3 contains 15 residues. Germline V gene data show CDR1 as SSHAT and CDR2 as FNYEAQ (reference sequence). CDR3 loop: CASSRGLAGAGTQYF. For the CDR3, the DNA is TGTGCTAGCAGCCGCGGACTAGCGGGGGCCGGGACCCAGTACTTC.